Sequencing of this T cell receptor beta chain was carried out in a study of shared clonotypes between healthy human individuals (dated by TCRdb to the early 2020s). Concerning the study at large: Three men and a couple of women, aged 18 to 49 years, made up the cohort. For each donor, CD4 naive and CD4 memory were each run on three plates, CD8 naive on two plates, and CD8 memory on one plate. Blood TCR repertoires of a handful of healthy adults were deeply sequenced to estimate repertoire size and the extent of clonotype sharing between individuals. Libraries were prepared and TCR repertoires were sequenced by different laboratories using diverse techniques, in order to increase sequencing depth and limit assay-specific biases. Leukapheresis yielded between about 0.94 and 8.9 billion PBMCs per donor. Results the study describes overall, beyond this receptor: Estimated clonotype richness was generally larger for naive than for memory subsets. Across a handful of donors, 5% to 6% of naive CD4, roughly 3.8% of naive CD8, 2% to 2.5% of memory CD4, and 0.4% of memory CD8 clonotypes were shared. Compared with non-shared clonotypes, clonotypes shared by all four sorted-subset donors had higher generation probabilities. Rarefaction of sorted-subset datasets indicated incomplete sequencing despite the large sequencing depth. Sampling was limited to blood, and TCR repertoires in tissue likely differ from TCR repertoires in blood. The genetic and exposure-history diversity represented was limited by the small number of donors. Based on pairwise subsampling, the degree of clonotype sharing among donors was expected to be affected by sequencing depth.

As regards this clone: Its cognate antigen has yet to be identified. Base qualities are not at hand, and no much larger clone is one base apart.

The germline V gene supplies CDR1 SGHVS and CDR2 FQNEAQ. From cysteine to phenylalanine, the CDR3 is 15 amino acids long. The only DNA kept is the CDR3, 45 bases in frame from the first base. Germline trimming: 3 bases from V, 0 bases from J; junction bases outside gene matches: 4. Using the deep immunoSEQ assay, multiplex PCR amplified TCR CDR3 regions from genomic DNA. Extracted genomic DNA from each cell subset was spread evenly across all wells of several immunoSEQ 96-well plates, with each plate serving as a replicate. For sorted subsets, around 200 ng genomic DNA, equal to 25,000 to 35,000 T cell genomes, was loaded into each replicate PCR. The purified libraries were quantified using a Qubit 3.0 fluorometer, sized with a Bioanalyzer 2100, and then quantified again using the KAPA Library Quantification kit. Every immunoSEQ 96-well plate was sequenced on a dedicated single-read 150-cycle Illumina NextSeq 550 flow cell. Per the source publication's procedure: Because the immunoSEQ output included only junctional sequences and no quality scores, the filtering could not be the same as the filtering used for full-length reads. Sequences were annotated with PyIR, a Python wrapper for IgBLAST v1.9, and V/J genes and CDR3 were assigned using IMGT germline references. Reads with weak V/J assignments (E-value above 1e-6), missing CDR3, stop codons, out-of-frame junctions, or ambiguous translated residues were removed. V3J clonotypes were defined by identical inferred V gene, J gene, and CDR3 amino acid sequence. The percentage overlap between two repertoires was calculated by dividing the number of shared unique clonotypes by the size of the smaller repertoire. RTK rarefaction, the Chao1 estimator, and Recon v2.1 estimates of unobserved clonotypes were used to assess repertoire richness. OLGA was used to compute generation probabilities for all TCRbeta clonotypes that the gDNA method yielded from a handful of donors. Not all clones reach the TCRdb copy of this immuneACCESS table, which keeps in-frame sequences only. Checked studies attribute under half of the gap to unresolved V genes and leave the rest unexplained. For V, J and clone size, that table is used; D and trimming come from the DNA. Here the sample has some 1,100,000 clones; about 80% occur a single time. Jointly, the top ten make up about 0.52% of the sample.

The donors were healthy, HIV-negative adults who had no recently reported acute infections or vaccinations. Every donor was a Caucasian adult residing in Nashville, Tennessee, USA. CD4+ T cells were enriched by magnetic negative selection, after which naive cells were positively selected on CD45RA and the negative fraction was taken as the memory subset. After blood collection by leukapheresis, PBMCs were isolated using Ficoll-Histopaque density gradient centrifugation and then cryopreserved in the vapor phase of liquid nitrogen. Analytical flow cytometry was used to check the purity and quantity of each magnetically sorted T cell population. From each sorted fraction, genomic DNA was isolated and quantified by UV absorbance on a Nanodrop 2000c.

The V gene is TRBV7-8 and the J gene is TRBJ2-7, and 8 junction bases match TRBD1. The receptor's source is a man aged 18 to 30 in good health. Some clones in this sample may be carry-over from other donors' samples. Sequences were obtained from memory CD4+ T cells from PBMCs. The sample's cell subset or site label is to be understood as: CD45RA-negative fraction. The CDR3 is CASSFQGAGSYEQYF. The bases are TGTGCCAGCAGCTTTCAGGGGGCGGGCTCCTACGAGCAGTACTTC.